A few counts support the clone carrying this T cell receptor (beta chain). The antigen remains undetermined. The data were obtained in a study of blood T cells in healthy people across ages. The authors ran a second PCR of roughly 7 to 11 cycles using a sample-barcoded 5' primer and a J-beta primer mix. A single record per CDR3 protein comes from TCRdb applying MiXCR to the 5' RACE reads. The top ten hold under 4.5% of the sample, which has about 800,000 distinct CDR3 sequences, approximately 25% seen once. Study-wide findings and caveats: There was a strong correlation between TCR beta diversity and naive T cell percentage.

The germline gives CDR1 DFQATT, CDR2 SNEGSKA (reference sequence). Trimming shortened V by 1 base and J by 3 bases, and 19 bases separated the two germline ends. This CDR3 has 16 amino acids. This same sample was also part of a study on T cells of mothers and their children.

The sample comprised blood. This receptor was taken from a boy between 10 and 17 years old in good health. The V gene is TRBV20-1, the J gene TRBJ2-7, with a weak D call TRBD2 (5 bases). The CDR3 nucleotides read TGCAGTGCTAGAGTCCCAGGCCGGGGTTCCCTCTACGAGCAGTACTTC. Encoded protein: CSARVPGRGSLYEQYF.